This TCR beta chain was recovered during a study of monozygotic twins with inflammatory bowel disease (dated by TCRdb to the late 2010s). At the level of the whole study: A total of roughly 28 monozygotic twin pairs were included in the full study, comprising nine German pairs (four IBD-concordant, five IBD-discordant) and 19 IBD-discordant Danish pairs. Each individual had, on average, about 151 000 unique TCRalpha sequences and 181 000 unique TCRbeta sequences available for analysis. The search for disease-associated traits relied mainly on comparing IBD patients with their genetically identical healthy co-twins within discordant pairs.

Library creation used 5' RACE. For each TCR library, around 4,000 ng of total RNA was used. For each sample, cDNA synthesis was carried out in eight separate reactions using SMARTScribe reverse transcriptase. During cDNA synthesis, template switching introduced unique molecular identifiers that contained a 6-nucleotide sample barcode. Two nested PCRs of around 16 and 10 cycles amplified the TCRalpha and TCRbeta cDNA, and bead purification followed each PCR. Before amplification, the cDNA was treated with uracil DNA-glycosylase and purified using the QIAquick PCR purification kit. The second PCR added Illumina TruSeq-compatible adapters along with sample-specific barcodes. TapeStation and Qubit were used to check library quality and concentration, and about 5 ng of each library was pooled. Sequencing of the pooled libraries was done on an Illumina HiSeq2500 single-index Rapid Run using custom sequencing primers and 2 x 100 bp reads. The published analysis was carried out like this. PCR and sequencing errors were corrected by UMI-based consensus assembly using MiGEC version 1.2.6. MiXCR version 2.1.1 was used for V(D)J alignment, clonotype assembly and CDR3 extraction. To normalise gene usage, clonotype sharing and MAIT/NKT TCR abundance, the top 1000, 10 000 and 20 000 clonotypes in each sample were analysed. After downsampling to 27 000 UMIs, diversity was calculated as the inverse Simpson index using the vegan R package. Paired Mann-Whitney U tests were applied to discordant twin pairs, and Benjamini-Hochberg correction was used for multiple testing. TCRdb reanalyzed the reads, keeping one entry per CDR3 protein sequence and omitting DNA. TCRdb's processing, not the authors', yielded these V and J calls. The table for this sample shows just over 300,000 distinct CDR3 sequences. Approximately 5.9% of the sample belongs to the ten largest clones.

From each donor, a roughly 2.5 ml peripheral blood sample was drawn into PAXgene tubes and stored at -80 degrees C. Without T cell sorting, total RNA was isolated from whole blood using the PAXgene blood miRNA kit on an automated QIAcube. Peripheral blood from monozygotic twin pairs who were concordant or discordant for inflammatory bowel disease underwent deep TCRalpha and TCRbeta repertoire profiling using unique molecular barcoding. For every twin pair, smoking habits were documented, and each individual was categorised as a current, former or never smoker. With respect to this clonotype: The specificity of this receptor is unknown.

What the research found in general, with its limitations: A decrease in TCRbeta repertoire diversity, as measured by inverse Simpson index, was observed in IBD patients compared with their healthy co-twins. The analysis was unable to tell apart different T cell subtypes. The results gave no support for a single strong signal or clonotype linked to IBD. Concordant and discordant twins showed no difference in repertoire similarity, possibly because of limited statistical power. Compared with healthy twins, IBD patients had fewer clonotypes in common with other individuals, a difference most pronounced in patients showing signs of disease activity. Background noise and inter-individual variability may have been introduced into the repertoires by the differing immunosuppressive treatments among patients.

Sequencing used blood. The TCR sequence derives from a human donor with ulcerative colitis or Crohn's disease, or a healthy co-twin of an affected twin (not recorded which).

This receptor has the CDR3 CASRETDYYEQYF. Recombination connected TRBV28 to TRBJ2-7; TCRdb's assignment of TRBD2 cannot be checked, as there is no DNA. In the germline V gene, CDR1 corresponds to MDHEN and CDR2 to SYDVKM. Inclusive of the bounding cysteine and phenylalanine, the CDR3 is 13 residues long. Nucleotide data are not available.